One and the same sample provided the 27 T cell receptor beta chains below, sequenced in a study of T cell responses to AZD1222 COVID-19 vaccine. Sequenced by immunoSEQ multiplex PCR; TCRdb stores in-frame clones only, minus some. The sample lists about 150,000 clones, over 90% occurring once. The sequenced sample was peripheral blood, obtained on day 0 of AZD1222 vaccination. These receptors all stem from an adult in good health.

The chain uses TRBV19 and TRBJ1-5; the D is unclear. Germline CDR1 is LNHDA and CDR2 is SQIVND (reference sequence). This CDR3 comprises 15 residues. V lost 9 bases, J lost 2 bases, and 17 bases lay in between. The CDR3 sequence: CASHQKRTGNQPQHF. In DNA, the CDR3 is TGTGCCAGCCATCAGAAGAGGACGGGCAATCAGCCCCAGCATTTT.

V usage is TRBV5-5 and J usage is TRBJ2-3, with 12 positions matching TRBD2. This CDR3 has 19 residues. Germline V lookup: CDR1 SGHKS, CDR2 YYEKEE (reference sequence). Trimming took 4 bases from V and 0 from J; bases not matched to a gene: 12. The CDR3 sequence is CASSPRVTGLAGSTDTQYF. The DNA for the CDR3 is TGTGCCAGCAGCCCACGAGTAACGGGACTAGCGGGCAGCACAGATACGCAGTATTTT.

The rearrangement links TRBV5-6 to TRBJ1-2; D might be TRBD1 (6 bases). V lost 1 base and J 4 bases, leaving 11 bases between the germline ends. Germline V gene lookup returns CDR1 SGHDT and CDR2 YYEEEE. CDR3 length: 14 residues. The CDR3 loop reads CASSLSQGAYGYTF. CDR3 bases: TGTGCCAGCAGCTTGTCACAGGGTGCCTATGGCTACACCTTC. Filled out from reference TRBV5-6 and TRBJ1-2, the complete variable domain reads DAGVTQSPTHLIKTRGQQVTLRCSPKSGHDTVSWYQQALGQGPQFIFQYYEEEERQRGNFPDRFSGHQFPNYSSELNVNALLLGDSALYLCASSLSQGAYGYTFGSGTRLTVV.

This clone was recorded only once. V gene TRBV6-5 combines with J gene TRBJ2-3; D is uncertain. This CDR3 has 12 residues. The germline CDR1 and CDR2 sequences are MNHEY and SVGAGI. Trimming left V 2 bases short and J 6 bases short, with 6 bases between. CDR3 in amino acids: CASSYSLDTQYF. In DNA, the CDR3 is TGTGCCAGCAGTTACAGCCTCGATACGCAGTATTTT.

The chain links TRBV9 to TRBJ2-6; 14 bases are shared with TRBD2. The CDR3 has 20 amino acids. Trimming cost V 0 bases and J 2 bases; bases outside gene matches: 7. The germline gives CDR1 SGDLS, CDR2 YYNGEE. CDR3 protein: CASSVAVRGLAGAGANVLTF. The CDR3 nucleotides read TGTGCCAGCAGCGTAGCGGTTAGGGGACTAGCGGGAGCTGGGGCCAACGTCCTGACTTTC.

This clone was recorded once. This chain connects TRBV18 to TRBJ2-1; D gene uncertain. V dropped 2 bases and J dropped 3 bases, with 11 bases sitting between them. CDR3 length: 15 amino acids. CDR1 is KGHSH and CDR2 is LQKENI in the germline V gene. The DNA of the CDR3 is TGTGCCAGCTCACCATTGCCAGGTCTCTACAATGAGCAGTTCTTC. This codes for CASSPLPGLYNEQFF.

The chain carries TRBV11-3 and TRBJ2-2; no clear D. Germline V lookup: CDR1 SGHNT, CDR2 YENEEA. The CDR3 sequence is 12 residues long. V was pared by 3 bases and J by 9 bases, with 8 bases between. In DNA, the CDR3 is TGTGCCAGCAGCTTTGGGCGACGGGAGCTGTTTTTT. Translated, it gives CASSFGRRELFF. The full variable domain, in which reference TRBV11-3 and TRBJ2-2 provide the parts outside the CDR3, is EAGVVQSPRYKIIEKKQPVAFWCNPISGHNTLYWYLQNLGQGPELLIRYENEEAVDDSQLPKDRFSAERLKGVDSTLKIQPAELGDSAVYLCASSFGRRELFFGEGSRLTVL.

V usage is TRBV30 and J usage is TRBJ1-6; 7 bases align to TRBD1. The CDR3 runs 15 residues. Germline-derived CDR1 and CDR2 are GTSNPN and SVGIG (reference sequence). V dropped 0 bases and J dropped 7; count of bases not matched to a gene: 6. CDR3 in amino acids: CAWSVRDSLNSPLHF. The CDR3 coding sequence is TGTGCCTGGAGTGTGCGGGACAGCTTGAATTCACCCCTCCACTTT.

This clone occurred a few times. In nucleotides, the CDR3 is TGTGCCTGGAGTTACTCCCTCAGCTATGGCTACACCTTC. Protein sequence: CAWSYSLSYGYTF. The V call is TRBV30, the J call TRBJ1-2; D unclear. CDR1 and CDR2 from the germline V gene are GTSNPN and SVGIG (reference sequence). Trimming stripped 2 bases from V and 4 bases from J, with 11 bases between. This CDR3 region has 13 residues.

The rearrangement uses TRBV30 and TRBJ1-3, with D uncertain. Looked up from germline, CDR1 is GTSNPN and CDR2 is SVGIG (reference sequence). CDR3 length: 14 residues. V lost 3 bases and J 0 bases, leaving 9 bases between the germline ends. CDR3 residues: CAWRGGSSGNTIYF. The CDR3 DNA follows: TGTGCCTGGAGAGGAGGCAGCTCTGGAAACACCATATATTTT.

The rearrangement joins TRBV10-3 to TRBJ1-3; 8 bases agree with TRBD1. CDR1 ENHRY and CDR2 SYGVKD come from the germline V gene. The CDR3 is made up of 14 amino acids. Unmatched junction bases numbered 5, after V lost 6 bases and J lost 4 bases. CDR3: CAIRLQGGGNTIYF. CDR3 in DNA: TGTGCCATCAGACTACAGGGGGGCGGAAACACCATATATTTT.

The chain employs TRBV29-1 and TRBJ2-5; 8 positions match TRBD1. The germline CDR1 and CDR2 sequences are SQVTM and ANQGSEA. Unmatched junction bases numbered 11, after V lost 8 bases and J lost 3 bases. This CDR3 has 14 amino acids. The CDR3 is CSFAQGTGEETQYF. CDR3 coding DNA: TGCAGCTTCGCCCAAGGGACAGGCGAAGAGACCCAGTACTTC.

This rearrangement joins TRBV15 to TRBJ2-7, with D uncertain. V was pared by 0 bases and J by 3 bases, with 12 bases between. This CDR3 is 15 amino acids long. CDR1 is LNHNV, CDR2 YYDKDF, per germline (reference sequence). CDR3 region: CATSRDRPTYYEQYF. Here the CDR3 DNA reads TGTGCCACCAGCAGAGATCGTCCGACATACTACGAGCAGTACTTC.

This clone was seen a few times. The CDR3 here is CASSSPSGSSGELFF. The DNA for the CDR3 is TGTGCCAGCAGTTCCCCTAGCGGGAGCAGCGGGGAGCTGTTTTTT. The chain uses TRBV6-6 and TRBJ2-2; TRBD2 matches at 10 bases. J gave up 7 bases and V 4 bases, and 6 bases lay outside the gene matches. Germline V gives CDR1 MNHNY, CDR2 SVGAGI (reference sequence). This CDR3 has 15 amino acids.

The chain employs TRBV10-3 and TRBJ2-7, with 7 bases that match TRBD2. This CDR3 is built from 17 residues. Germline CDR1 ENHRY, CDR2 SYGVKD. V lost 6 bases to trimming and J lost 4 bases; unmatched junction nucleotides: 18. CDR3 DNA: TGTGCCATCAGGGGAGAGCGGGGTCAGAAGGCCGAGTACGAGCAGTACTTC. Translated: CAIRGERGQKAEYEQYF.

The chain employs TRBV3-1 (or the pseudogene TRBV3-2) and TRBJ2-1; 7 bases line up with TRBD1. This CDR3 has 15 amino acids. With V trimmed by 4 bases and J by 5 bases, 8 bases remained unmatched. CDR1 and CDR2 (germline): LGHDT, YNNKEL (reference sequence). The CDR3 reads CASSLTGVFHNEQFF. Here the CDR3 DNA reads TGTGCCAGCAGCCTCACAGGGGTATTCCACAATGAGCAGTTCTTC.

The CDR3 sequence: CAWSVAQGNEKLFF. The DNA for the CDR3 is TGTGCCTGGAGTGTAGCGCAGGGAAATGAAAAACTGTTTTTT. The rearrangement uses TRBV30 and TRBJ1-4, with D possibly matching TRBD1 (5 bases). In germline, CDR1 is GTSNPN, CDR2 SVGIG (reference sequence). Trimming removed 0 bases at V and 5 bases at J, with 10 bases between. The CDR3 consists of 14 residues.

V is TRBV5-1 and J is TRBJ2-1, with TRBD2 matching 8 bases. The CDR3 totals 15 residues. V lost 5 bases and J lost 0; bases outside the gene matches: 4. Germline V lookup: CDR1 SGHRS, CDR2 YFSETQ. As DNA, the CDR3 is TGCGCCAGCAGTATAGCGGGGAGCTCCTACAATGAGCAGTTCTTC. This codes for CASSIAGSSYNEQFF.

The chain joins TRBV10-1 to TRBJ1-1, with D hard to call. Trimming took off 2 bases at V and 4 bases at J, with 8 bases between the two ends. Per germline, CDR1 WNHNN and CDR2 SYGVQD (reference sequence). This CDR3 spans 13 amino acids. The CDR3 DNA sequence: TGCGCCAGCAGTGAGGGGCTTATCACTGAAGCTTTCTTT. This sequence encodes CASSEGLITEAFF.

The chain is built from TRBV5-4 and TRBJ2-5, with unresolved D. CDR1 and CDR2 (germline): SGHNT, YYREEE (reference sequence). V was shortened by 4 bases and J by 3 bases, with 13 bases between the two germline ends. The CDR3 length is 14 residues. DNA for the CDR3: TGTGCCAGCAGCCAAGACCCAACCAAAGAGACCCAGTACTTC. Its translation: CASSQDPTKETQYF.

CDR3 sequence: CASSKGTGDSYEQYF. CDR3 sequence (DNA): TGTGCCAGCAGCAAAGGTACAGGGGACTCCTACGAGCAGTACTTC. The genes are TRBV21-1 and TRBJ2-7; TRBD1 is taken as the D call from the table, unchecked against the DNA. TRBV21-1 is flagged as a pseudogene. This CDR3 spans 15 amino acids.

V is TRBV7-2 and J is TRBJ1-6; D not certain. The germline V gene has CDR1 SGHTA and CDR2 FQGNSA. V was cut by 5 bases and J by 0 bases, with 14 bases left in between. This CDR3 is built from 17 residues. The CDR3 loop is CASSKLTQYSYNSPLHF. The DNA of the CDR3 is TGTGCCAGCAGCAAATTGACACAATACTCCTATAATTCACCCCTCCACTTT.

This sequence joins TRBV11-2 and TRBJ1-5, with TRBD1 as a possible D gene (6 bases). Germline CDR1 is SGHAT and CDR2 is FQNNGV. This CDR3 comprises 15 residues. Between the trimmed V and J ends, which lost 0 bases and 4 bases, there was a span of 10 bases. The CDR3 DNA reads TGTGCCAGCAGCTTAGATGTAGGGGGTAATCAGCCCCAGCATTTT. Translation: CASSLDVGGNQPQHF.

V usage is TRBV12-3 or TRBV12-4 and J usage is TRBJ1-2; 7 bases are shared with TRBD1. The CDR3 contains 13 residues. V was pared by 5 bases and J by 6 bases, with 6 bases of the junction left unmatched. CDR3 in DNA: TGTGCCAGCAGTCCCGACAGGGCGCATGGCTACACCTTC. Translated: CASSPDRAHGYTF.

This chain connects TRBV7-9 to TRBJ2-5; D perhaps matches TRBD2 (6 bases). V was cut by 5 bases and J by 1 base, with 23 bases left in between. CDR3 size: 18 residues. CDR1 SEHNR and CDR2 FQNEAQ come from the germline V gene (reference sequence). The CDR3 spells CASSHLRTAGGIQETQYF. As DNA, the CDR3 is TGTGCCAGCAGCCACCTCCGTACCGCCGGGGGAATCCAAGAGACCCAGTACTTC.

DNA for the CDR3: TGCGCCAGCAGCTCCGGACGCATAGCGGGAGGCGACAATGAGCAGTTCTTC. The encoded protein is CASSSGRIAGGDNEQFF. The chain employs TRBV5-1 and TRBJ2-1, with TRBD2 matching over 10 bases. The CDR3 loop spans 17 amino acids. Germline V lookup: CDR1 SGHRS, CDR2 YFSETQ. Trimming at V came to 3 bases and at J to 5 bases, leaving 11 bases not matched to a gene.

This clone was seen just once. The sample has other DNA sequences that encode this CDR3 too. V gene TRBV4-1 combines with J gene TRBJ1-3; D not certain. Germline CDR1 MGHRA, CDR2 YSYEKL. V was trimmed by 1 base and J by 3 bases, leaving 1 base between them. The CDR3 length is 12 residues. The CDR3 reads CASSQVGNTIYF. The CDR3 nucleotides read TGCGCCAGCAGCCAAGTTGGAAACACCATATATTTT.